These T cell receptor beta chains were read from a single sample in a study of T cells in Graves' hyperthyroidism and ophthalmopathy. TCRdb re-called the multiplex PCR reads through MiXCR, storing one row per CDR3 protein. The table lists roughly 200,000 distinct CDR3 sequences, 15% to 20% of them singletons, with about two fifths in the top ten. Sequenced input: blood. The receptors were gathered from a man in his forties with Graves' hyperthyroidism. Both conserved end residues are part of each CDR3. Each record gives: J gene, D gene, V gene, clone size, CDR3 DNA, CDR3 protein. The D gene is left open where the match is weak. Size tells how often a clone was seen (once, few, many) or the class of an expanded clone, and some rows leave it out.

J gene: TRBJ1-2
D gene: .
V gene: TRBV5-5
clone size: .
CDR3 DNA: TGTGCCAGCAGCTTGGTCCAGGGGCCCAACGGCTACACCTTC
CDR3 protein: CASSLVQGPNGYTF

J gene: TRBJ1-1
D gene: TRBD1
V gene: TRBV7-9
clone size: few
CDR3 DNA: TGTGCCAGCAGCCCCGCCGGATCGACAGGGTTAACTGAAGCTTTCTTT
CDR3 protein: CASSPAGSTGLTEAFF

J gene: TRBJ1-6
D gene: TRBD1
V gene: TRBV7-2
clone size: .
CDR3 DNA: TGTGCCAGCAGCGAGCGATCGGGACAGTATAATTCACCCCTCCACTTT
CDR3 protein: CASSERSGQYNSPLHF

J gene: TRBJ2-3
D gene: TRBD2
V gene: TRBV15
clone size: many
CDR3 DNA: TGTGCCACCAGCAGAGTGCGGGGGGCGACTAGCACAGATACGCAGTATTTT
CDR3 protein: CATSRVRGATSTDTQYF

J gene: TRBJ1-1
D gene: .
V gene: TRBV9
clone size: many
CDR3 DNA: TGTGCCAGCAGCGTAGTTTCGGATTACACTGAAGCTTTCTTT
CDR3 protein: CASSVVSDYTEAFF

J gene: TRBJ1-2
D gene: .
V gene: TRBV10-3
clone size: .
CDR3 DNA: TGTGCCATCAGTGACTTGGGACCCTCAGGCTACACCTTC
CDR3 protein: CAISDLGPSGYTF

J gene: TRBJ1-2
D gene: .
V gene: TRBV6-1
clone size: few
CDR3 DNA: TGTGCCAGCAGTTTTCTCCCAACACGGAACTATGGCTACACCTTC
CDR3 protein: CASSFLPTRNYGYTF

J gene: TRBJ1-1
D gene: TRBD1
V gene: TRBV6-1
clone size: many
CDR3 DNA: TGTGCCAGCAGTCCCGGGACAGGGGTCGTTTGGAACACTGAAGCTTTCTTT
CDR3 protein: CASSPGTGVVWNTEAFF

J gene: TRBJ2-5
D gene: .
V gene: TRBV6-7
clone size: .
CDR3 DNA: TGTGCCAGCAGTTACCCCCCGGGGTTCCAAGAGACCCAGTACTTC
CDR3 protein: CASSYPPGFQETQYF

J gene: TRBJ2-5
D gene: .
V gene: TRBV10-3
clone size: many
CDR3 DNA: TGTGCCATCAGTGAGTCGAAACAGAGAGAGACCCAGTACTTC
CDR3 protein: CAISESKQRETQYF

J gene: TRBJ1-6
D gene: .
V gene: TRBV6-1
clone size: few
CDR3 DNA: TGTGCCAGCAGCCCCGCGGGGTATTCACCCCTCCACTTT
CDR3 protein: CASSPAGYSPLHF

J gene: TRBJ1-1
D gene: .
V gene: TRBV27
clone size: few
CDR3 DNA: TGTGCCAGCAACCTGGGACGGTCTGAGAAAGCTTTCTTT
CDR3 protein: CASNLGRSEKAFF

J gene: TRBJ2-3
D gene: .
V gene: TRBV28
clone size: .
CDR3 DNA: TGTGCCAGCAGTTCCGGCGACAACACAGATACGCAGTATTTT
CDR3 protein: CASSSGDNTDTQYF

J gene: TRBJ1-5
D gene: .
V gene: TRBV7-2
clone size: many
CDR3 DNA: TGTGCCAGCAGCTTAGGAGAGTATAGCAATCAGCCCCAGCATTTT
CDR3 protein: CASSLGEYSNQPQHF

J gene: TRBJ2-1
D gene: .
V gene: TRBV7-9
clone size: many
CDR3 DNA: TGTGCCAGCAGCTCCCCGGGAAACTCCTACAATGAGCAGTTCTTC
CDR3 protein: CASSSPGNSYNEQFF

J gene: TRBJ1-5
D gene: TRBD1
V gene: TRBV20-1
clone size: many
CDR3 DNA: TGCAGTGTTCGGACAGGCGACTATAGCAATCAGCCCCAGCATTTT
CDR3 protein: CSVRTGDYSNQPQHF

J gene: TRBJ1-4
D gene: .
V gene: TRBV20-1
clone size: many
CDR3 DNA: TGCAGTGCTAGATCGATTGGGGCTGGTGAAAAACTGTTTTTT
CDR3 protein: CSARSIGAGEKLFF

J gene: TRBJ1-2
D gene: TRBD1
V gene: TRBV2
clone size: .
CDR3 DNA: TGTGCCAGCAGGCGAGACAGGGATCCATTGGATGGCTACACCTTC
CDR3 protein: CASRRDRDPLDGYTF

J gene: TRBJ1-2
D gene: .
V gene: TRBV10-1
clone size: many
CDR3 DNA: TGCGCCAGCAGTGAGTGGGACAAGGAGCCCTATGGCTACACCTTC
CDR3 protein: CASSEWDKEPYGYTF

J gene: TRBJ1-5
D gene: .
V gene: TRBV12-3/TRBV12-4
clone size: many
CDR3 DNA: TGTGCCAGCAGTGCGACAGGCGGGAATCAGCCCCAGCATTTT
CDR3 protein: CASSATGGNQPQHF

J gene: TRBJ2-7
D gene: .
V gene: TRBV11-2
clone size: many
CDR3 DNA: TGTGCCAGCAGCCGTATCGGGGGCTTAGGGTACGAGCAGTACTTC
CDR3 protein: CASSRIGGLGYEQYF

J gene: TRBJ2-7
D gene: TRBD2
V gene: TRBV5-1
clone size: many
CDR3 DNA: TGCGCCAGCAGCCCCGCACTAGCGGGGGCCGGTTCCTACGAGCAGTACTTC
CDR3 protein: CASSPALAGAGSYEQYF